This T cell receptor beta chain was recorded in a study of tumor-infiltrating lymphocytes in primary liver carcinoma. Overall study: Men as well as women, aged 30 to 69 years, made up the patients. The study reported T1-T3 N0M0 tumors spanning 4.2 to 10 cm. Study-level results: Tumors had a top-250-clone fraction that was significantly higher than blood (p = 0.039).

Unsorted bulk tissue, about 19-30 mg of it, served as the source for co-extraction of RNA and DNA. Viable tumor cells exceeded 85% in all tumor samples. With respect to this clonotype: Its antigen is not known. The junction does not match germline at one end; this may be a read error.

The CDR3 has 15 residues. Germline V gene lookup returns CDR1 SGHAT and CDR2 FQDESV (reference sequence). From around 500 ng total RNA, TCR beta cDNA was generated with a primer in the constant region. Nested multiplex PCR, run for three rounds with slightly modified ARM-PCR, yielded TCR beta libraries. The two initial PCR rounds, approximately 10 cycles each, used TRBV1-TRBV30 forward and C-beta reverse primers. TCRdb ran MiXCR on the multiplex PCR reads and lists one entry per CDR3 protein. The data hold about 120,000 distinct CDR3 sequences, with 50% to 65% observed a single time. This chain joins TRBV11-1 and TRBJ1-4; D is possibly TRBD1 (6 bases). The sample comprised liver tumor tissue from sampling region 1. As to subset: tumor region T1, superior pole. The receptor was derived from a woman aged 55-70 years with primary liver carcinoma and hepatitis B virus infection. As DNA, the CDR3 is TGTGCCAGCAGCTTACTACAGGGAGCTTATGAGAAACTGTTTTTC. It yields the protein CASSLLQGAYEKLFF.